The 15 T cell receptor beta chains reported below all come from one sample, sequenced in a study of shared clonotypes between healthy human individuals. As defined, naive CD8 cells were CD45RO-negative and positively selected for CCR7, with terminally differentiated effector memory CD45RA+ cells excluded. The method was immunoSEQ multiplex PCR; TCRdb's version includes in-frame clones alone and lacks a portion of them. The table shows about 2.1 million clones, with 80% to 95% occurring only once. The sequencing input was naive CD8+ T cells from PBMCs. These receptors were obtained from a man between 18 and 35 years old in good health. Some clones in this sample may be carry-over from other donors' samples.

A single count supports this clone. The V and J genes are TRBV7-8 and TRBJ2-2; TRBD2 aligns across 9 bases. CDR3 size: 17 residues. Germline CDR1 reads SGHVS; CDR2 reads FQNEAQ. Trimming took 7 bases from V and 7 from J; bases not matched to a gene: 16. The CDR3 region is CASTFGETSGRSGELFF. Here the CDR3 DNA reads TGTGCCAGCACGTTCGGGGAGACTAGCGGAAGGAGCGGGGAGCTGTTTTTT.

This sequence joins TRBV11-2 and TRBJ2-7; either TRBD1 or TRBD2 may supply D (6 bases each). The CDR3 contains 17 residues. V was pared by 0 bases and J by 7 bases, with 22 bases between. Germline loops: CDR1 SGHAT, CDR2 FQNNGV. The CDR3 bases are TGTGCCAGCAGCTTAGATAAGGTCTGGGGGGCCTCGGGTGAGCAGTACTTC. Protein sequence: CASSLDKVWGASGEQYF.

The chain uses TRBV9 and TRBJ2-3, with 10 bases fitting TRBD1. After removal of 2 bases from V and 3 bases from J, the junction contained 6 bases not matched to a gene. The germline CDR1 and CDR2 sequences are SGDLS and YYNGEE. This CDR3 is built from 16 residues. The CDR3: CASSVYGTGVTDTQYF. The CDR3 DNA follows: TGTGCCAGCAGCGTCTACGGGACAGGGGTTACAGATACGCAGTATTTT.

The chain's CDR3 is CASSYPEWAGSTDTQYF. Here the CDR3 DNA reads TGTGCCAGCAGCTACCCCGAGTGGGCGGGGTCCACAGATACGCAGTATTTT. The chain is built from TRBV7-8 and TRBJ2-3; D perhaps matches TRBD2 (6 bases). Between the trimmed V and J ends, which lost 4 bases and 2 bases, there was a span of 19 bases. Germline-derived CDR1 and CDR2 are SGHVS and FQNEAQ. The CDR3 sequence is 17 residues long.

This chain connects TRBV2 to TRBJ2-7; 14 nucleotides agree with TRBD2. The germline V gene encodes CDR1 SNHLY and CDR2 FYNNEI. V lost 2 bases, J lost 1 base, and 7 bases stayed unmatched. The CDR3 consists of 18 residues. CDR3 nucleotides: TGTGCCAGCAGTGAACCCCGACTAGCGGGAGGGAGATCCTACGAGCAGTACTTC. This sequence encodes CASSEPRLAGGRSYEQYF.

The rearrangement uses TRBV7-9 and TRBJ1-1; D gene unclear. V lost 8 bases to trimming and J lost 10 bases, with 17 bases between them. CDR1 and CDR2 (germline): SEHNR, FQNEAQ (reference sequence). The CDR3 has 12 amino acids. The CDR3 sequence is CASFAGERRAFF. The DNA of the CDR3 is TGTGCCAGCTTCGCGGGAGAACGTAGAGCTTTCTTT.

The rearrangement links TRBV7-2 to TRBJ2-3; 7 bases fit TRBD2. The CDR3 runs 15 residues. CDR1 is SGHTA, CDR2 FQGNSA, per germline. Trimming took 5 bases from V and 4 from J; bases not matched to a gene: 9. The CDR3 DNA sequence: TGTGCCAGCAGCCTCCGGGACTATTGGGCAGATACGCAGTATTTT. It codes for CASSLRDYWADTQYF.

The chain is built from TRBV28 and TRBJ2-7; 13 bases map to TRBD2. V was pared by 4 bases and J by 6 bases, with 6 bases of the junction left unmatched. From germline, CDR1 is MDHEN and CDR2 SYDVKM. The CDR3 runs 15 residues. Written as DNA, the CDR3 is TGTGCCAGCAGTTCGGGACTAGCGGGACCCCTCGAGCAGTACTTC. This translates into CASSSGLAGPLEQYF.

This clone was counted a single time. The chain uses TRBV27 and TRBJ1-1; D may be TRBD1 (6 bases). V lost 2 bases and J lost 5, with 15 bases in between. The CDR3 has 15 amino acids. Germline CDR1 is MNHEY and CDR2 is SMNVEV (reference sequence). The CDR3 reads CASSLGTGGLTEAFF. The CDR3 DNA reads TGTGCCAGCAGTTTAGGTACGGGGGGGCTAACTGAAGCTTTCTTT.

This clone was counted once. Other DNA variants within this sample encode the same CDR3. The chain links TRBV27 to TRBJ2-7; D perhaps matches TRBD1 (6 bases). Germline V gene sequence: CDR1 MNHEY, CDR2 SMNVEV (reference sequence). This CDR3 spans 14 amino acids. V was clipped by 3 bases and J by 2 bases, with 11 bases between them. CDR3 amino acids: CASSFGRGTYEQYF. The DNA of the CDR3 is TGTGCCAGCAGTTTCGGCAGGGGTACCTACGAGCAGTACTTC.

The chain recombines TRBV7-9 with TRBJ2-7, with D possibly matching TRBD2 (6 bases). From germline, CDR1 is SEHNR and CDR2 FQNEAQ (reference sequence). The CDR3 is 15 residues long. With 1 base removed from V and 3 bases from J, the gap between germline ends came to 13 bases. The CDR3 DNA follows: TGTGCCAGCAGCTTAGTGGGGGACTTTTACTACGAGCAGTACTTC. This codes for CASSLVGDFYYEQYF.

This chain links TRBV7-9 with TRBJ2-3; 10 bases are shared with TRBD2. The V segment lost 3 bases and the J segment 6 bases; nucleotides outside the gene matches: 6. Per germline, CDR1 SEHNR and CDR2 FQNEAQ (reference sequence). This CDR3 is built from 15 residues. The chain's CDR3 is CASSFQAGGEDTQYF. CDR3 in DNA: TGTGCCAGCAGCTTCCAAGCGGGGGGGGAGGATACGCAGTATTTT.

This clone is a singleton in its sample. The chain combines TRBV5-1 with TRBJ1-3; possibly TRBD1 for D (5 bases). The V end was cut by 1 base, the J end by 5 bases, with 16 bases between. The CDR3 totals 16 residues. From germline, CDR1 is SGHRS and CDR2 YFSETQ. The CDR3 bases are TGCGCCAGCAGCTTGCCTGACAGTGAATTTCGAAACACCATATATTTT. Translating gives CASSLPDSEFRNTIYF.

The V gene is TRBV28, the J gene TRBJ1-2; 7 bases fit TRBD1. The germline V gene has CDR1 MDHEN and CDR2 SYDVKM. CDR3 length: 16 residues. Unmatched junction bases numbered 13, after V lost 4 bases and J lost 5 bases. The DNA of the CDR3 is TGTGCCAGCAGTTCCAGGACAGGCCCGACCACTTATGGCTACACCTTC. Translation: CASSSRTGPTTYGYTF.

CDR3 DNA sequence: TGTGCCAGCAGCGTAGGGCCGGACTCCGCCTACGAGCAGTACTTC. Translating gives CASSVGPDSAYEQYF. This chain connects TRBV9 to TRBJ2-7; D possibly corresponds to TRBD2 (5 bases). Germline assignment: CDR1 SGDLS and CDR2 YYNGEE. CDR3 length: 15 residues. Trimming removed 0 bases at V and 2 bases at J, with 12 bases between. Full variable domain (missing parts from reference TRBV9 and TRBJ2-7): DSGVTQTPKHLITATGQRVTLRCSPRSGDLSVYWYQQSLDQGLQFLIQYYNGEERAKGNILERFSAQQFPDLHSELNLSSLELGDSALYFCASSVGPDSAYEQYFGPGTRLTVT.